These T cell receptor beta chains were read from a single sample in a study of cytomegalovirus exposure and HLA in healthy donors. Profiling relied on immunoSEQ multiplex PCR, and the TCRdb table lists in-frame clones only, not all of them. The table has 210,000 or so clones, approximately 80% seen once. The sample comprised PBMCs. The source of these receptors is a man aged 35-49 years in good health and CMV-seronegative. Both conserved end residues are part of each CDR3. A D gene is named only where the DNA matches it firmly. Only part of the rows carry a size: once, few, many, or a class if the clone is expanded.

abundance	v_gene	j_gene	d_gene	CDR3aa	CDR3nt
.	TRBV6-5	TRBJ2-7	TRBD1	CASRPKGQGGYEQYF	TGTGCCAGCAGACCTAAGGGACAGGGGGGGTACGAGCAGTACTTC
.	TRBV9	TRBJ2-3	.	CASSAGVDTQYF	TGTGCCAGCAGCGCCGGTGTGGATACGCAGTATTTT
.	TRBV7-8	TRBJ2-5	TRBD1	CASSPYVGQGRMGTQYF	TGTGCCAGCAGCCCGTACGTGGGACAGGGGAGGATGGGGACCCAGTACTTC
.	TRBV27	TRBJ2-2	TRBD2	CASRGAGATRTGELFF	TGTGCCAGCAGAGGAGCGGGAGCCACGAGGACCGGGGAGCTGTTTTTT
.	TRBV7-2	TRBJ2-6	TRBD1	CASDRVSGANVLTF	TGTGCCAGCGACAGGGTTTCTGGGGCCAACGTCCTGACTTTC
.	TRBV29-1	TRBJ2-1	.	CSVGGQRRNEQFF	TGCAGCGTTGGGGGGCAGCGGAGGAATGAGCAGTTCTTC
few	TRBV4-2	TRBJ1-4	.	CASSQVNQGDNEKLFF	TGTGCCAGCAGCCAAGTGAACCAGGGCGATAATGAAAAACTGTTTTTT
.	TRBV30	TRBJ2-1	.	CAWSVGGSYNEQFF	TGTGCCTGGAGTGTAGGCGGGTCCTACAATGAGCAGTTCTTC
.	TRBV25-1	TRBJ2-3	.	CASSELGDFSTDTQYF	TGTGCCAGCAGTGAATTAGGGGACTTTAGCACAGATACGCAGTATTTT
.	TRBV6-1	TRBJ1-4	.	CASSESGHNEKLFF	TGTGCCAGCAGTGAATCCGGACATAATGAAAAACTGTTTTTT
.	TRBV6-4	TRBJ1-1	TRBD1	CASRTGGADTEAFF	TGTGCCAGCAGAACAGGGGGCGCGGACACTGAAGCTTTCTTT
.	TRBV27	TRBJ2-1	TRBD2	CASSSRLATSSYNEQFF	TGTGCCAGCAGTTCCCGACTAGCGACAAGCTCCTACAATGAGCAGTTCTTC
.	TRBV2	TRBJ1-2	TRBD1	CASRQTGPGSYTF	TGTGCCAGCAGGCAGACAGGGCCTGGGAGCTACACCTTC
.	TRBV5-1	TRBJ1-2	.	CASSLDRNYGYTF	TGCGCCAGCAGCTTGGACAGGAACTATGGCTACACCTTC
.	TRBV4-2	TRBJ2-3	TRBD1	CASSQKLPGQGTDTQYF	TGTGCCAGCAGCCAGAAGCTACCGGGACAGGGCACAGATACGCAGTATTTT
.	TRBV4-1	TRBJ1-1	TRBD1	CASSHDTGAMNTEAFF	TGCGCCAGCAGCCATGACACAGGGGCGATGAACACTGAAGCTTTCTTT
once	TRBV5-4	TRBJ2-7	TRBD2	CASSSSGLAGRSSYEQYF	TGTGCCAGCAGCTCTTCGGGACTAGCGGGGCGTAGCTCCTACGAGCAGTACTTC
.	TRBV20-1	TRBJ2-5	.	CSASGRGPPYF	TGCAGTGCTAGCGGGCGGGGGCCTCCGTACTTC
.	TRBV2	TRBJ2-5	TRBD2	CASSPTSGSGKETQYF	TGTGCCAGCAGTCCAACTAGCGGGAGTGGAAAAGAGACCCAGTACTTC
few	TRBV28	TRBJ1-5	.	CASSLSGQPQHF	TGTGCCAGCAGTTTGAGTGGTCAGCCCCAGCATTTT
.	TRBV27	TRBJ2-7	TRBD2	CASSLSGFLGGRQYF	TGTGCCAGCAGTTTATCCGGCTTTTTGGGAGGGAGACAGTACTTC
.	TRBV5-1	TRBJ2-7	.	CASSLGQEYYEQYF	TGCGCCAGCAGCTTGGGCCAAGAGTACTACGAGCAGTACTTC
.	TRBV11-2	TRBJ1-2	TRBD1	CASSRQGALSYGYTF	TGTGCCAGCAGCCGACAGGGGGCCTTGAGTTATGGCTACACCTTC
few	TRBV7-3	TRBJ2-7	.	CASSHDGGYEQYF	TGTGCCAGCAGCCACGACGGGGGCTACGAGCAGTACTTC
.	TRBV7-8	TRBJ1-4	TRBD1	CASSSRGQVNEKLFF	TGTGCCAGCAGCTCCCGAGGACAGGTGAATGAAAAACTGTTTTTT
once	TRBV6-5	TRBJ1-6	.	CASRLDSSYNSPLHF	TGTGCCAGCAGACTGGACAGCTCCTATAATTCACCCCTCCACTTT
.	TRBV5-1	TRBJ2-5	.	CASSLLSKKEETQYF	TGCGCCAGCAGCTTGCTCTCGAAAAAAGAGGAGACCCAGTACTTC
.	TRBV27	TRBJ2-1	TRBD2	CASSSLAGTINEQFF	TGTGCCAGCAGTTCCTTAGCGGGAACGATCAATGAGCAGTTCTTC
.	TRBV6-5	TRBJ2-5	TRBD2	CASRPRTSVATQYF	TGTGCCAGCAGGCCAAGGACTAGCGTGGCGACCCAGTACTTC
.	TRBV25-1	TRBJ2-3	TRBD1	CASSEQGATGTQYF	TGTGCCAGCAGCGAACAGGGGGCTACGGGTACGCAGTATTTT
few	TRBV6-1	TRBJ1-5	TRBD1	CASSRDRGLSQPQHF	TGTGCCAGCAGTCGAGACAGGGGGCTGTCTCAGCCCCAGCATTTT
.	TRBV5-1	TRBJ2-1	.	CASSLEYNEQFF	TGCGCCAGCAGCCTAGAATACAATGAGCAGTTCTTC
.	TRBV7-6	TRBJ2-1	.	CASSLTRQREQFF	TGTGCCAGCAGCTTAACGAGACAACGGGAGCAGTTCTTC
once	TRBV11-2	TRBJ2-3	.	CASSSNTQYF	TGTGCCAGCAGCTCTAATACGCAGTATTTT
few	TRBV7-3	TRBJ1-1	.	CASSFGGLNTEAFF	TGTGCCAGCAGCTTCGGGGGTCTGAACACTGAAGCTTTCTTT
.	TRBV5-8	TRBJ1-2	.	CASSLAPWKNYGYTF	TGTGCCAGCAGCTTAGCGCCGTGGAAAAACTATGGCTACACCTTC
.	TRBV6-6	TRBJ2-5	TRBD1	CASSYRGTGQETQYF	TGTGCCAGCAGTTACCGAGGGACAGGTCAAGAGACCCAGTACTTC
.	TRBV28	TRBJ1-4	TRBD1	CASSFFLQGKKLFF	TGTGCCAGCAGCTTTTTCTTACAGGGGAAAAAACTGTTTTTT
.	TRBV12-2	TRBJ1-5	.	CASRLEWPLNQPQHF	TGTGCAAGTCGCTTAGAATGGCCTCTGAATCAGCCCCAGCATTTT
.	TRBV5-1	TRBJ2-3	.	CASRKGLRGNTDTQYF	TGCGCCAGCAGGAAGGGACTTCGGGGAAACACAGATACGCAGTATTTT
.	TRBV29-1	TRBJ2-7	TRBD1	CSVETGVHYEQYF	TGCAGCGTAGAGACAGGGGTCCACTACGAGCAGTACTTC
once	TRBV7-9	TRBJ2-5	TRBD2	CASSLLGLAGPAQETQYF	TGTGCCAGCAGCCTACTGGGACTAGCGGGGCCAGCCCAAGAGACCCAGTACTTC
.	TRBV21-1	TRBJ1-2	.	CASSRAGTAQKGGYTF	TGTGCCAGCAGCAGAGCAGGGACAGCCCAAAAAGGTGGCTACACCTTC
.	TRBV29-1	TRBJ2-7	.	CSVEAPGAYEQYF	TGCAGCGTTGAAGCTCCTGGGGCTTACGAGCAGTACTTC
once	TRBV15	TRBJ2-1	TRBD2	CATSRESTSGTYNEQFF	TGTGCCACCAGCAGGGAATCGACTAGCGGGACCTACAATGAGCAGTTCTTC
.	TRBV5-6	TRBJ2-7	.	CASSLGAYEQYF	TGTGCCAGCAGCTTGGGCGCCTACGAGCAGTACTTC
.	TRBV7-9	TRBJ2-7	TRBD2	CASSDGLAGATYEQYF	TGTGCCAGCAGCGATGGACTAGCGGGAGCGACTTACGAGCAGTACTTC
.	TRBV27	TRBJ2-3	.	CASSVLGTLLPDTQYF	TGTGCCAGCAGTGTCCTCGGGACTCTACTCCCAGATACGCAGTATTTT
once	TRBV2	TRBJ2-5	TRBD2	CASRDYTSGEKTQYF	TGTGCCAGCAGGGACTATACTAGCGGGGAAAAGACCCAGTACTTC
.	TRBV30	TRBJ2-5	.	CAWSPDGVRETQYF	TGTGCCTGGAGTCCTGACGGGGTCAGGGAGACCCAGTACTTC
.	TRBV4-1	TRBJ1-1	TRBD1	CASSQRQGWDTEAFF	TGCGCCAGCAGCCAAAGACAGGGGTGGGACACTGAAGCTTTCTTT
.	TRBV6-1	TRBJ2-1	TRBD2	CANAPRGDDEQFF	TGTGCCAACGCCCCGCGGGGGGACGATGAGCAGTTCTTC
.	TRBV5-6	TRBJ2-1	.	CASSSYYEQFF	TGTGCCAGCAGCTCGTACTATGAGCAGTTCTTC